A selection of T cell receptor beta chains follows, all from one sample in a study of human T cells and chemical hapten exposure. TCRdb redid the calling of the RACE reads with MiXCR, one entry per CDR3 protein. The data hold more than 150,000 distinct CDR3 sequences, with more than 20% observed a single time. This sample comprised whole blood, obtained in connection with sensitization to the hapten diphenylcyclopropenone (DPC). The receptors here all came from a woman between 40 and 55 years old with alopecia areata. Some clones in this sample may be carry-over from other donors' samples. Both conserved end residues are part of each CDR3. The D gene is left open where the match is weak. Clone size appears in some rows only: once, few, many, or a class for an expanded clone.

.	TRBV10-2	TRBJ2-7	.	CASRGPPSYEQYF	TGCGCCAGCAGAGGACCCCCCTCCTACGAGCAGTACTTC
.	TRBV6-1	TRBJ2-1	TRBD2	CAIQGREGNEQFF	TGTGCCATCCAGGGGCGGGAGGGCAATGAGCAGTTCTTC
few	TRBV20-1	TRBJ2-2	.	CSATRGLSTGELFF	TGCAGTGCCACTCGAGGGTTGAGCACCGGGGAGCTGTTTTTT
.	TRBV28	TRBJ2-1	.	CASSTLAGEQFF	TGTGCCAGCAGTACCCTGGCCGGTGAGCAGTTCTTC
few	TRBV28	TRBJ2-1	.	CASSLAEYNEQFF	TGTGCCAGCAGTCTGGCCGAATACAATGAGCAGTTCTTC
few	TRBV6-4	TRBJ2-6	.	CASSKDGNSGANVLTF	TGTGCCAGCAGTAAGGACGGAAACTCTGGGGCCAACGTCCTGACTTTC
few	TRBV25-1	TRBJ1-1	.	CASSGTVRNTEAFF	TGTGCCAGCAGTGGGACAGTACGGAACACTGAAGCTTTCTTT
.	TRBV20-1	TRBJ1-6	.	CSARDGTYNSPLHF	TGCAGTGCTAGAGACGGAACCTATAATTCACCCCTCCACTTT
.	TRBV27	TRBJ1-5	.	CASSVRPGNQPQHF	TGTGCCAGCAGTGTACGACCAGGGAATCAGCCCCAGCATTTT
.	TRBV7-2	TRBJ2-3	.	CASSRREVPNEYF	TGTGCCAGCAGCAGAAGGGAGGTCCCAAACGAGTATTTT
.	TRBV18	TRBJ2-6	.	CASSPWVADGANVLTF	TGTGCCAGCTCACCATGGGTAGCGGATGGGGCCAACGTCCTGACTTTC
few	TRBV7-2	TRBJ2-3	TRBD2	CASSWPGLAGARDTQYF	TGTGCCAGCAGCTGGCCGGGACTAGCGGGAGCTAGGGATACGCAGTATTTT
.	TRBV20-1	TRBJ1-2	.	CSARDLEAGYTF	TGCAGTGCTAGAGATCTCGAGGCTGGCTACACCTTC
few	TRBV29-1	TRBJ1-2	.	CSVWTTYGYTF	TGCAGCGTCTGGACAACCTATGGCTACACCTTC
many	TRBV29-1	TRBJ2-3	.	CSVGGTGADTQYF	TGCAGCGTTGGAGGGACGGGCGCAGATACGCAGTATTTT
.	TRBV19	TRBJ2-3	.	CASSIEGDTQYF	TGTGCCAGTAGTATCGAGGGAGATACGCAGTATTTT
many	TRBV6-2/TRBV6-3	TRBJ1-5	.	CASSYPTSGGRDQPQHF	TGTGCCAGCAGTTACCCAACTTCGGGGGGCAGGGATCAGCCCCAGCATTTT
.	TRBV4-3	TRBJ2-7	TRBD1	CASSHDSTGVGRYEQYF	TGCGCCAGCAGCCACGACTCCACAGGGGTAGGTCGCTACGAGCAGTACTTC
few	TRBV20-1	TRBJ2-2	TRBD2	CSAREGGERTGELFF	TGCAGTGCTAGAGAGGGGGGGGAGCGCACCGGGGAGCTGTTTTTT
few	TRBV4-3	TRBJ2-1	.	CASSQDRMPYNEQFF	TGCGCCAGCAGCCAAGATAGGATGCCATACAATGAGCAGTTCTTC
.	TRBV6-2/TRBV6-3	TRBJ2-1	.	CASSPAGTYGRNEQFF	TGTGCCAGCAGTCCAGCCGGGACCTACGGCCGTAATGAGCAGTTCTTC
.	TRBV12-3/TRBV12-4	TRBJ2-3	.	CASSLASRVAVNTDTQYF	TGTGCCAGCAGTTTAGCCTCCAGGGTGGCTGTCAATACAGATACGCAGTATTTT
.	TRBV20-1	TRBJ1-5	.	CSASRAGPGYQPQHF	TGCAGTGCTAGTCGGGCCGGTCCGGGTTATCAGCCCCAGCATTTT
.	TRBV12-3/TRBV12-4	TRBJ2-2	.	CASSLGLSIATGELFF	TGTGCCAGCAGTTTAGGGCTATCGATTGCCACCGGGGAGCTGTTTTTT
few	TRBV4-3	TRBJ2-2	.	CASSRRRTANTGELFF	TGCGCCAGCAGCCGAAGGAGGACAGCGAACACCGGGGAGCTGTTTTTT
.	TRBV10-3	TRBJ2-5	.	CAIRQGGTETQYF	TGTGCCATCAGACAGGGGGGGACGGAGACCCAGTACTTC
few	TRBV7-8	TRBJ2-4	.	CASSSNQGLAKNIQYF	TGTGCCAGCAGCTCCAACCAGGGACTAGCCAAAAACATTCAGTACTTC
.	TRBV20-1	TRBJ2-6	.	CSARAASGANVLTF	TGCAGTGCTAGAGCCGCGAGTGGGGCCAACGTCCTGACTTTC
few	TRBV6-2/TRBV6-3	TRBJ2-7	.	CASIEFGEQYF	TGTGCCAGCATTGAGTTCGGGGAGCAGTACTTC
.	TRBV9	TRBJ1-2	TRBD1	CASSGTGTAYYGYTF	TGTGCCAGCAGCGGAACCGGGACAGCGTATTATGGCTACACCTTC
many	TRBV20-1	TRBJ1-2	.	CSASGGQSLGYTF	TGCAGTGCTAGTGGGGGACAAAGTTTAGGCTACACCTTC
many	TRBV4-2	TRBJ2-2	TRBD2	CASSPGAGDGELFF	TGTGCCAGCAGCCCGGGAGCGGGAGACGGGGAGCTGTTTTTT
.	TRBV18	TRBJ2-1	TRBD2	CASSPGLAGSNEQFF	TGTGCCAGCTCACCCGGGCTAGCGGGTTCCAATGAGCAGTTCTTC
few	TRBV28	TRBJ1-2	.	CASSAPAGYYGYTF	TGTGCCAGCAGTGCTCCAGCGGGATACTATGGCTACACCTTC
.	TRBV20-1	TRBJ1-1	.	CSAGAVSGITEAFF	TGCAGTGCTGGGGCCGTTTCGGGGATCACTGAAGCTTTCTTT
.	TRBV29-1	TRBJ1-5	.	CSPRPSATLSGNQPQHF	TGCAGCCCTAGACCCTCGGCAACCCTTAGCGGCAATCAGCCCCAGCATTTT
once	TRBV12-3/TRBV12-4	TRBJ1-2	.	CASRTGMGSNYGYTF	TGTGCCAGCCGAACTGGGATGGGGTCTAACTATGGCTACACCTTC
.	TRBV24-1	TRBJ2-5	TRBD2	CTTSATSAVETQYF	TGTACCACCAGTGCGACTAGCGCCGTCGAGACCCAGTACTTC
few	TRBV12-3/TRBV12-4	TRBJ2-3	.	CASSLGVRDTQYF	TGTGCCAGCAGTTTAGGGGTCAGAGATACGCAGTATTTT
few	TRBV9	TRBJ2-3	TRBD2	CASSPRTSGWGTDTQYF	TGTGCCAGCAGCCCGAGGACTAGCGGGTGGGGGACAGATACGCAGTATTTT
few	TRBV20-1	TRBJ1-1	.	CSARQNTEAFF	TGCAGTGCTCGGCAGAACACTGAAGCTTTCTTT
few	TRBV10-3	TRBJ2-5	.	CAISEIGGETQYF	TGTGCCATCAGTGAGATAGGGGGAGAGACCCAGTACTTC